This entry features one TCR beta chain sequence. This record belongs to a study of blood T cell repertoires in COVID-19. V lost 6 bases, J lost 5 bases, and 6 bases stayed unmatched. The CDR3 is made up of 15 amino acids. Germline V lookup: CDR1 SGHAT, CDR2 FQNNGV. Assay: immunoSEQ multiplex PCR; the TCRdb copy retains only in-frame clones and omits some. The sample carries 150,000 to 200,000 clones, 75% to 90% recorded once. The chain links TRBV11-2 to TRBJ2-1; 11 nucleotides line up with TRBD2. The clonotype was recovered from a woman aged 60-75 years with acute or convalescent COVID-19. Sequenced material: peripheral blood. This CDR3 reads CASSYTSGGNNEQFF. CDR3 nucleotides: TGTGCCAGCAGTTACACTAGCGGGGGTAACAATGAGCAGTTCTTC.